Listed below are T cell receptor beta chains from one sample, sequenced in a study of shared clonotypes between healthy human individuals. Clones were read by immunoSEQ multiplex PCR, and TCRdb kept only the in-frame ones, dropping some. Of about 2.1 million clones listed, just over 90% are singletons. The sequencing input was naive CD8+ T cells from PBMCs. Receptor source: a young man in good health. Some clones in this sample may be carry-over from other donors' samples. The CDR3 runs from the conserved cysteine through the conserved F or W. A D gene is named only where the DNA matches it firmly. Some rows mark clone size as missing; the rest say once, few, many or name a class of expanded clone.

. TRBD2 TRBJ2-1 TRBV9 CASSPTGTSSYNEQFF TGTGCCAGCAGCCCGACGGGGACTAGCTCCTACAATGAGCAGTTCTTC
once . TRBJ2-2 TRBV6-5 CASSYSLESDTGELFF TGTGCCAGCAGTTACTCCCTCGAAAGTGACACCGGGGAGCTGTTTTTT
. . TRBJ1-1 TRBV5-1 CASSLAIARNTEAFF TGCGCCAGCAGCTTGGCCATAGCCAGGAACACTGAAGCTTTCTTT
. . TRBJ1-4 TRBV28 CASSFQGSNEKLFF TGTGCCAGCAGTTTTCAGGGGAGTAATGAAAAACTGTTTTTT
. . TRBJ2-2 TRBV27 CASSLWEELAFGELFF TGTGCCAGCAGTTTATGGGAAGAACTAGCTTTCGGGGAGCTGTTTTTT
. TRBD2 TRBJ2-5 TRBV9 CASSVEGLAGVAQTQYF TGTGCCAGCAGCGTAGAGGGACTAGCGGGAGTGGCACAGACCCAGTACTTC
few TRBD1 TRBJ2-7 TRBV27 CASSWQGAYEQYF TGTGCCAGCAGTTGGCAGGGGGCCTACGAGCAGTACTTC
. . TRBJ1-5 TRBV27 CASSLVGGGQPQHF TGTGCCAGCAGTTTAGTAGGGGGAGGACAGCCCCAGCATTTT
. . TRBJ2-5 TRBV27 CASSLIFRETQYF TGTGCCAGCAGTCTAATCTTCAGGGAGACCCAGTACTTC
. TRBD2 TRBJ2-1 TRBV27 CASSFFGTSGIYNEQFF TGTGCCAGCAGTTTCTTTGGGACTAGCGGGATATACAATGAGCAGTTCTTC
. . TRBJ2-1 TRBV5-5 CASSFFATGIYNEQFF TGTGCCAGCAGCTTTTTTGCGACAGGTATATACAATGAGCAGTTCTTC
. TRBD1 TRBJ2-5 TRBV27 CASSPTQGAAETQYF TGTGCCAGCAGTCCCACTCAGGGGGCGGCGGAGACCCAGTACTTC
. TRBD2 TRBJ2-1 TRBV28 CASRTSGSKNEQFF TGTGCCAGCAGGACTAGCGGGAGTAAGAATGAGCAGTTCTTC
. TRBD2 TRBJ2-7 TRBV6-1 CASSEREAGGFYEQYF TGTGCCAGCAGTGAAAGAGAGGCGGGAGGATTCTACGAGCAGTACTTC
. . TRBJ2-2 TRBV5-1 CASSLRPTGSTGELFF TGCGCCAGCAGCTTGAGACCGACGGGGAGCACCGGGGAGCTGTTTTTT
once TRBD1 TRBJ2-7 TRBV9 CASSTTGVHIYEQYF TGTGCCAGCAGTACGACAGGGGTTCATATCTACGAGCAGTACTTC
. . TRBJ1-5 TRBV7-2 CASSLNPGSQPQHF TGTGCCAGCAGCTTAAACCCAGGGAGCCAGCCCCAGCATTTT
. TRBD2 TRBJ2-7 TRBV10-1 CASSVAASGGYEQYF TGCGCCAGCAGTGTGGCGGCTAGCGGGGGATACGAGCAGTACTTC
. TRBD2 TRBJ2-7 TRBV19 CASSMREGLYEQYF TGTGCCAGTAGTATGAGGGAGGGGCTCTACGAGCAGTACTTC
. . TRBJ2-1 TRBV28 CASSSTPERPVEQFF TGTGCCAGCAGTTCCACCCCGGAGAGGCCCGTTGAGCAGTTCTTC
once TRBD1 TRBJ1-2 TRBV6-5 CASSSQGARANYGYTF TGTGCCAGCAGTTCACAGGGGGCGCGGGCTAACTATGGCTACACCTTC
. . TRBJ2-5 TRBV7-9 CASREIRGGETQYF TGTGCCAGCAGGGAAATTAGAGGTGGTGAGACCCAGTACTTC
few TRBD1 TRBJ1-5 TRBV28 CASSSGQGGNQPQHF TGTGCCAGCAGTTCCGGACAGGGAGGCAATCAGCCCCAGCATTTT
. TRBD2 TRBJ2-3 TRBV4-2 CASSQAVAGEADTQYF TGTGCCAGCAGCCAAGCCGTAGCGGGAGAGGCAGATACGCAGTATTTT
. TRBD1 TRBJ2-1 TRBV9 CASSVRTGRDEQFF TGTGCCAGCAGCGTTCGGACAGGGCGGGATGAGCAGTTCTTC
. . TRBJ1-1 TRBV29-1 CSAFGGGAEAFF TGCAGCGCCTTCGGGGGGGGCGCTGAAGCTTTCTTT
. . TRBJ1-1 TRBV9 CASSDPGNTEAFF TGTGCCAGCAGCGACCCGGGGAACACTGAAGCTTTCTTT
. . TRBJ2-2 TRBV14 CASQATPNTGELFF TGTGCCAGCCAAGCGACACCGAACACCGGGGAGCTGTTTTTT
. . TRBJ2-7 TRBV4-3 CASSPGTLLGYEQYF TGCGCCAGCAGCCCGGGCACATTACTAGGCTACGAGCAGTACTTC
. . TRBJ1-1 TRBV5-1 CASSLVAEPKNTEAFF TGCGCCAGCAGCTTGGTAGCAGAGCCTAAGAACACTGAAGCTTTCTTT
once TRBD1 TRBJ2-7 TRBV9 CASSVEGQTPWF TGTGCCAGCAGCGTAGAGGGACAGACTCCCTGGTTC
. . TRBJ2-7 TRBV2 CASSVLRLGVDEQYF TGTGCCAGCAGTGTACTCCGACTAGGAGTAGACGAGCAGTACTTC
. . TRBJ1-3 TRBV11-2 CASSLGTSGNTIYF TGTGCCAGCAGCTTAGGGACCTCTGGAAACACCATATATTTT
. TRBD2 TRBJ2-3 TRBV6-1 CASSEYGDGGSVHTQYF TGTGCCAGCAGTGAATACGGGGATGGCGGGAGTGTACATACGCAGTATTTT
once . TRBJ2-7 TRBV5-8 CASSTRAGRTYEQYF TGTGCCAGCAGCACCCGGGCAGGGAGGACCTACGAGCAGTACTTC
. . TRBJ1-1 TRBV27 CASRGVSEAFF TGTGCCAGCAGGGGGGTCTCTGAAGCTTTCTTT
. . TRBJ2-7 TRBV7-9 CASSLFSGRGLPLSYEQYF TGTGCCAGCAGCTTATTTTCGGGACGAGGTCTTCCACTCTCCTACGAGCAGTACTTC
. TRBD2 TRBJ2-7 TRBV10-3 CAISESAVGLAGGSSYEQYF TGTGCCATCAGTGAGTCGGCAGTGGGACTAGCGGGAGGTTCCTCCTACGAGCAGTACTTC
. TRBD1 TRBJ2-7 TRBV28 CATSRDRYYEQYF TGTGCCACCTCCCGGGACAGATACTACGAGCAGTACTTC
. . TRBJ2-4 TRBV11-2 CASSPGTLFENIQYF TGTGCCAGCAGCCCCGGGACTCTCTTCGAAAACATTCAGTACTTC